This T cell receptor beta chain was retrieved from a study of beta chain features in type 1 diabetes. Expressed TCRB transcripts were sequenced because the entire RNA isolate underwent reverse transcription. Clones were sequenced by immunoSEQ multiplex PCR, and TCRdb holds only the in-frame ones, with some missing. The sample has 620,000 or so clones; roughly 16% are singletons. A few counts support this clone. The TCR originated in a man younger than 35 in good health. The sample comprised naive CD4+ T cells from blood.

The CDR3 reads CASSGSSLGNEQFF. DNA for the CDR3: TGTGCCAGCAGTGGTTCCAGCCTGGGCAATGAGCAGTTCTTC. V and J are TRBV25-1 and TRBJ2-1; D call uncertain. V was shortened by 4 bases and J by 6 bases, with 13 bases between the two germline ends. The CDR3 consists of 14 residues. Germline V gene data show CDR1 as MGHDK and CDR2 as SYGVNS.